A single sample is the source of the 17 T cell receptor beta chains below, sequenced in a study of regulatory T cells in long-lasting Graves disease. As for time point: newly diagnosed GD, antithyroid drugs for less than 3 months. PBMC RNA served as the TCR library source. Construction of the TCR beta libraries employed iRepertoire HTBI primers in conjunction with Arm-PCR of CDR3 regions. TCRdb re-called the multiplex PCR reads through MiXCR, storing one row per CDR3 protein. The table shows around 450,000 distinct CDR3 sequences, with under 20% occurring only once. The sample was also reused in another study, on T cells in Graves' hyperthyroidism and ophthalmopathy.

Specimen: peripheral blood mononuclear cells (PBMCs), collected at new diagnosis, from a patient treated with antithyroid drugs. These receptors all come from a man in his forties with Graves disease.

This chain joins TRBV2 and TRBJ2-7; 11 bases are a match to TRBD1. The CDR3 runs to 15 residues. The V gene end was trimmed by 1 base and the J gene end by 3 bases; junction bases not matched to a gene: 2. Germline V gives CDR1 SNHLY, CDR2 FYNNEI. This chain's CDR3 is CASSEGGTGGYEQYF. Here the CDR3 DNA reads TGTGCCAGCAGTGAAGGTGGGACAGGGGGCTACGAGCAGTACTTC.

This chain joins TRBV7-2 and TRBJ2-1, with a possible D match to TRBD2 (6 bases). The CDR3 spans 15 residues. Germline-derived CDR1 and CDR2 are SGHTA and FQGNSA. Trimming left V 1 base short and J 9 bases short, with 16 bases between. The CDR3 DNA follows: TGTGCCAGCAGCTTAGGGGGACTGGCGGGCGGTGAGCAGTTCTTC. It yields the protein CASSLGGLAGGEQFF.

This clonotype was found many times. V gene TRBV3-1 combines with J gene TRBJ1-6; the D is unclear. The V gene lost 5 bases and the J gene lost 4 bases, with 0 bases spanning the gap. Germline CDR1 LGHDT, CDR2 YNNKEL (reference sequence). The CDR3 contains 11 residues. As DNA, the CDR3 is TGTGCCAGCAGCTATAATTCACCCCTCCACTTT. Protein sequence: CASSYNSPLHF. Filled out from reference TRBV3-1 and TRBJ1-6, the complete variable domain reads DTAVSQTPKYLVTQMGNDKSIKCEQNLGHDTMYWYKQDSKKFLKIMFSYNNKELIINETVPNRFSPKSPDKAHLNLHINSLELGDSAVYFCASSYNSPLHFGNGTRLTVT.

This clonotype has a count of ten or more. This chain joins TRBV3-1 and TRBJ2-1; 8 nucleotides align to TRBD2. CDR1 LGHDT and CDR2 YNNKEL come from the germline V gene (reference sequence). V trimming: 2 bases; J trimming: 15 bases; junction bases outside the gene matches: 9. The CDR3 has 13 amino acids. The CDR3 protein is CASSQSSGRIAFF. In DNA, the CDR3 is TGTGCCAGCAGCCAATCCAGCGGGAGAATCGCGTTCTTC.

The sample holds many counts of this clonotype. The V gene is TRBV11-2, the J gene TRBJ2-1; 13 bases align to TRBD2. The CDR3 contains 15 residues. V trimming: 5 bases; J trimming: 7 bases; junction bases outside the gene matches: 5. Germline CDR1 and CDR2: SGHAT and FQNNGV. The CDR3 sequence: CASSLRLAGGNEQFF. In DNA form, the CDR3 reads TGTGCCAGCAGCCTCCGACTAGCGGGAGGTAATGAGCAGTTCTTC.

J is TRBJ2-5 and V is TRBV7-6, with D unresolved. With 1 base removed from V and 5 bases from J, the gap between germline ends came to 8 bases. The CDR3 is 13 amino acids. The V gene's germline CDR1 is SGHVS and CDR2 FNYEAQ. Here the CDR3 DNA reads TGTGCCAGCAGCTTAGTTTTTGGGGAGACCCAGTACTTC. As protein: CASSLVFGETQYF.

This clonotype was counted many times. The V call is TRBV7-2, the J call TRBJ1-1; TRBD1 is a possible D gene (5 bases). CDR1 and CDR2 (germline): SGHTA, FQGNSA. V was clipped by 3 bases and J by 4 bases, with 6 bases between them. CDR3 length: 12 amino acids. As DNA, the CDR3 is TGTGCCAGCAGCTTTGGGACCACTGAAGCTTTCTTT. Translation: CASSFGTTEAFF.

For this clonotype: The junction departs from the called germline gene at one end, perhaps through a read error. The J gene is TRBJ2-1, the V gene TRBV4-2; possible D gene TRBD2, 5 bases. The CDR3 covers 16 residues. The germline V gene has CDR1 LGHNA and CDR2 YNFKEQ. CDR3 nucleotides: TGTGCCAGCAGCCAAGACGGTACGGGAATAAGGAATGAGCAGCTCTTC. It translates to CASSQDGTGIRNEQLF.

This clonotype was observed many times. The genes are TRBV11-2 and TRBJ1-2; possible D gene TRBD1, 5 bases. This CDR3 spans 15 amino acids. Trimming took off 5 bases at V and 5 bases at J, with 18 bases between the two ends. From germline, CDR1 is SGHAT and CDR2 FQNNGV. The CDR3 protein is CASSPTRGAGYGYTF. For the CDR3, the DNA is TGTGCCAGCAGCCCGACTAGAGGGGCAGGATATGGCTACACCTTC.

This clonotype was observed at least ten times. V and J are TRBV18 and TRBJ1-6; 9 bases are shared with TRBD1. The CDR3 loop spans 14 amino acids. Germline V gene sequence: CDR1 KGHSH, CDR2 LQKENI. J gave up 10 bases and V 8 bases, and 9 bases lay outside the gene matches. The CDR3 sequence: CASSPDRGYSPLHF. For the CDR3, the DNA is TGTGCCAGCAGTCCCGACAGGGGGTACTCACCCCTCCACTTT.

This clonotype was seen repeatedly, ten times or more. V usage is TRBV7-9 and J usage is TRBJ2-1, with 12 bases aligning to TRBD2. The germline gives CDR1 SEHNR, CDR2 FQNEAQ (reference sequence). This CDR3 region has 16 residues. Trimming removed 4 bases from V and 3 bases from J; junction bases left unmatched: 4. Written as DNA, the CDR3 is TGTGCCAGCAGCTCTAGCGGGAGGGCGCTCTACAATGAGCAGTTCTTC. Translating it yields CASSSSGRALYNEQFF.

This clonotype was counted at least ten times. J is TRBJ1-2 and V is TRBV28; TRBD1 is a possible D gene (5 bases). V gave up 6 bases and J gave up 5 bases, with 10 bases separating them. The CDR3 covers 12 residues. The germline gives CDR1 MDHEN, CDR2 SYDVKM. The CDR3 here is CASRSGRYGYTF. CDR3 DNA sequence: TGTGCCAGCAGGTCAGGGAGGTATGGCTACACCTTC.

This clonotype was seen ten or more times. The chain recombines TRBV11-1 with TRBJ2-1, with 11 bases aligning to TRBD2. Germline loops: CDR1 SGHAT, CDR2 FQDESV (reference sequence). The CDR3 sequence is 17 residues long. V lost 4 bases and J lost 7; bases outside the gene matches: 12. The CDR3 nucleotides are TGTGCCAGCAGCTCGATGGGGACTAGCGGATTTGCTAATGAGCAGTTCTTC. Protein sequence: CASSSMGTSGFANEQFF.

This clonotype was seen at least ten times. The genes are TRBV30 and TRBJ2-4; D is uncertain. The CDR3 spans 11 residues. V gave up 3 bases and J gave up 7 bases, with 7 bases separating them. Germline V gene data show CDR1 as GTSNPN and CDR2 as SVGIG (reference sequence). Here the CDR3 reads CAWSHINIQYF. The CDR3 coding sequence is TGTGCCTGGAGCCATATCAACATTCAGTACTTC. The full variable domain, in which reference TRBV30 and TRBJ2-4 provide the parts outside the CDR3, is SQTIHQWPATLVQPVGSPLSLECTVEGTSNPNLYWYRQAAGRGLQLLFYSVGIGQISSEVPQNLSASRPQDRQFILSSKKLLLSDSGFYLCAWSHINIQYFGAGTRLSVL.

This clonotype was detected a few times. The CDR3 DNA reads as TGTGCCAGCAGGGATAGGACGGGGGAGAGTTCACCCCTCCACTTT. This encodes CASRDRTGESSPLHF. The gene calls are TRBV28 and TRBJ1-6; weak D call: TRBD1 (5 bases). V was clipped by 6 bases and J by 9 bases, with 18 bases between them. The CDR3 has 15 amino acids. The germline gives CDR1 MDHEN, CDR2 SYDVKM. The whole variable domain, remainder taken from reference TRBV28 and TRBJ1-6, is DVKVTQSSRYLVKRTGEKVFLECVQDMDHENMFWYRQDPGLGLRLIYFSYDVKMKEKGDIPEGYSVSREKKERFSLILESASTNQTSMYLCASRDRTGESSPLHFGNGTRLTVT.

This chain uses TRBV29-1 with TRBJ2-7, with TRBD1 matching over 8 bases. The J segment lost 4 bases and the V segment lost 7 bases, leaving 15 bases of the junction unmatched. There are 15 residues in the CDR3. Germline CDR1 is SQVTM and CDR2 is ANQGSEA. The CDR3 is CSETFSRDRLYEQYF. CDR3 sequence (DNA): TGCAGCGAAACCTTCAGTAGGGACAGGCTTTACGAGCAGTACTTC.

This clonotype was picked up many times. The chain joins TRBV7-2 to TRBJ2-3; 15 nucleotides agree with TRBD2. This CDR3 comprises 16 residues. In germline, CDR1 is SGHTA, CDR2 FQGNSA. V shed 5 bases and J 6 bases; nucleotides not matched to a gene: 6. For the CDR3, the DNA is TGTGCCAGCAGCATCGCCGGGACTAGCGGGAGGGATACGCAGTATTTT. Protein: CASSIAGTSGRDTQYF. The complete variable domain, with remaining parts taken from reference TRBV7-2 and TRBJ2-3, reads GAGVSQSPSNKVTEKGKDVELRCDPISGHTALYWYRQSLGQGLEFLIYFQGNSAPDKSGLPSDRFSAERTGGSVSTLTIQRTQQEDSAVYLCASSIAGTSGRDTQYFGPGTRLTVL.